A selection of T cell receptor beta chains follows, all from one sample in a study of siplizumab effects on memory and regulatory T cells. Repertoires were generated with immunoSEQ multiplex PCR, while TCRdb's copy carries only in-frame clones and drops some. Of more than 85,000 clones listed, approximately 90% are singletons. The sequenced sample was CD4+ T cells sorted from blood. These receptors all come from a human donor in good health. CDR3s include the opening cysteine and the closing phenylalanine or tryptophan. Fields, in order: J gene, clone size, V gene, D gene, CDR3 protein, CDR3 DNA. D genes are given only for firm matches. Clone sizes are given selectively: once, few, many, or a class where the clone is expanded.

J: TRBJ2-2; size: .; V: TRBV28; D: TRBD1; CDR3: CASSLRRTGAFTGELFF; DNA: TGTGCCAGCAGTTTACGCCGGACAGGGGCATTCACCGGGGAGCTGTTTTTT
J: TRBJ2-3; size: .; V: TRBV28; D: .; CDR3: CASSLKPPHTQYF; DNA: TGTGCCAGCAGTTTAAAGCCACCGCATACGCAGTATTTT
J: TRBJ2-7; size: .; V: TRBV6-5; D: .; CDR3: CASSPQLYEQYF; DNA: TGTGCCAGCAGTCCCCAACTCTACGAGCAGTACTTC
J: TRBJ2-5; size: .; V: TRBV6-1; D: TRBD2; CDR3: CASSVVAGGQETQYF; DNA: TGTGCCAGCAGTGTCGTGGCGGGAGGGCAAGAGACCCAGTACTTC
J: TRBJ2-7; size: .; V: TRBV27; D: .; CDR3: CASRPHGTGSYEQYF; DNA: TGTGCCAGCAGGCCCCACGGGACTGGATCCTACGAGCAGTACTTC
J: TRBJ1-6; size: .; V: TRBV2; D: .; CDR3: CASYRAGNSPLHF; DNA: TGTGCCAGTTATAGGGCCGGTAATTCACCCCTCCACTTT
J: TRBJ1-1; size: .; V: TRBV19; D: .; CDR3: CASRYGSREAFF; DNA: TGTGCCAGTAGGTACGGGAGTAGAGAAGCTTTCTTT
J: TRBJ2-7; size: .; V: TRBV7-9; D: .; CDR3: CASSEDGSYEQYF; DNA: TGTGCCAGCAGCGAGGACGGCTCCTACGAGCAGTACTTC
J: TRBJ2-5; size: .; V: TRBV5-1; D: .; CDR3: CASSSEQIQETQYF; DNA: TGCGCCAGCAGCTCTGAGCAGATCCAAGAGACCCAGTACTTC
J: TRBJ1-4; size: .; V: TRBV7-6; D: TRBD1; CDR3: CASSQGGLGQEKLFF; DNA: TGTGCCAGCAGCCAGGGGGGGCTCGGACAAGAAAAACTGTTTTTT
J: TRBJ1-2; size: .; V: TRBV28; D: .; CDR3: CASRRLGALYGYTF; DNA: TGTGCCAGCAGAAGGCTGGGGGCCCTCTATGGCTACACCTTC
J: TRBJ2-7; size: .; V: TRBV5-1; D: .; CDR3: CASSLDGRSSYEQYF; DNA: TGCGCCAGCAGCTTGGATGGCAGGAGCTCCTACGAGCAGTACTTC
J: TRBJ2-7; size: .; V: TRBV11-3; D: TRBD2; CDR3: CASSLGKAGGLAEQYF; DNA: TGTGCCAGCAGCTTAGGAAAAGCGGGAGGCCTCGCCGAGCAGTACTTC
J: TRBJ2-4; size: .; V: TRBV30; D: .; CDR3: CAWAEQGIQYF; DNA: TGTGCCTGGGCGGAACAGGGCATTCAGTACTTC
J: TRBJ1-2; size: .; V: TRBV6-5; D: .; CDR3: CASSPRTAHYGYTF; DNA: TGTGCCAGCAGTCCCAGGACAGCGCACTATGGCTACACCTTC
J: TRBJ1-5; size: .; V: TRBV2; D: .; CDR3: CASKVRSGGPQPQHF; DNA: TGTGCCAGCAAGGTTAGGTCCGGGGGGCCGCAGCCCCAGCATTTT
J: TRBJ2-2; size: .; V: TRBV5-4; D: .; CDR3: CASSNTATPHTGELFF; DNA: TGTGCCAGCAGCAATACGGCCACGCCGCACACCGGGGAGCTGTTTTTT
J: TRBJ2-1; size: once; V: TRBV14; D: TRBD2; CDR3: CASSLGLVSYNEQFF; DNA: TGTGCCAGCAGCCTGGGACTAGTCTCCTACAATGAGCAGTTCTTC
J: TRBJ2-7; size: .; V: TRBV10-2; D: .; CDR3: CASSEPSPRVSYEQYF; DNA: TGCGCCAGCAGTGAGCCCTCCCCCCGTGTCTCCTACGAGCAGTACTTC
J: TRBJ1-5; size: .; V: TRBV2; D: .; CDR3: CASSTTTGSNQPQHF; DNA: TGTGCCAGCAGTACGACGACAGGTAGCAATCAGCCCCAGCATTTT
J: TRBJ1-4; size: .; V: TRBV6-1; D: .; CDR3: CASNLRGAQEKLFF; DNA: TGTGCCAGCAATTTACGAGGGGCACAGGAAAAACTGTTTTTT
J: TRBJ1-5; size: once; V: TRBV5-5; D: .; CDR3: CASSLWVDQPQHF; DNA: TGTGCCAGCAGCTTGTGGGTGGATCAGCCCCAGCATTTT
J: TRBJ2-7; size: .; V: TRBV5-1; D: TRBD2; CDR3: CASSVAGSYEQYF; DNA: TGCGCCAGCAGCGTAGCGGGCTCCTACGAGCAGTACTTC
J: TRBJ1-1; size: .; V: TRBV4-3; D: .; CDR3: CASSLITLNTEAFF; DNA: TGCGCCAGCAGCCTAATCACATTGAACACTGAAGCTTTCTTT
J: TRBJ2-3; size: .; V: TRBV9; D: .; CDR3: CASSVAGGISTDTQYF; DNA: TGTGCCAGCAGCGTAGCTGGGGGGATTAGCACAGATACGCAGTATTTT
J: TRBJ2-1; size: .; V: TRBV7-9; D: TRBD2; CDR3: CASSPTPGLAGKEQFF; DNA: TGTGCCAGCAGCCCAACCCCGGGACTAGCGGGAAAAGAGCAGTTCTTC
J: TRBJ2-1; size: .; V: TRBV28; D: TRBD2; CDR3: CASSSLSIAGDEQFF; DNA: TGTGCCAGCAGTTCCCTCTCAATAGCGGGAGATGAGCAGTTCTTC
J: TRBJ1-2; size: .; V: TRBV7-2; D: TRBD1; CDR3: CASSKDRGLGYTF; DNA: TGTGCCAGCAGCAAGGACAGGGGGCTTGGCTACACCTTC
J: TRBJ1-2; size: .; V: TRBV19; D: .; CDR3: CASSIQEHYGYTF; DNA: TGTGCCAGTAGTATACAGGAGCACTATGGCTACACCTTC
J: TRBJ2-5; size: .; V: TRBV11-3; D: .; CDR3: CASSFRGGNQETQYF; DNA: TGTGCCAGCAGCTTTAGGGGGGGGAATCAAGAGACCCAGTACTTC
J: TRBJ2-1; size: .; V: TRBV10-3; D: .; CDR3: CASSGITNNEQFF; DNA: TGTGCCAGTAGCGGTATTACTAACAATGAGCAGTTCTTC
J: TRBJ2-3; size: .; V: TRBV7-3; D: TRBD2; CDR3: CASSPTSGGGQMAQYF; DNA: TGTGCCAGCAGCCCTACTAGCGGGGGGGGGCAGATGGCGCAGTATTTT
J: TRBJ2-5; size: .; V: TRBV19; D: .; CDR3: CASSITGASPGETQYF; DNA: TGTGCCAGTAGTATAACCGGGGCCTCCCCAGGAGAGACCCAGTACTTC
J: TRBJ2-3; size: .; V: TRBV7-3; D: TRBD2; CDR3: CASSLGTSGDTQYF; DNA: TGTGCCAGCAGCTTAGGGACTAGCGGGGATACGCAGTATTTT
J: TRBJ1-5; size: .; V: TRBV12-5; D: TRBD1; CDR3: CASGATGTGAPSNQPQHF; DNA: TGTGCTAGTGGTGCCACCGGGACAGGGGCACCCAGCAATCAGCCCCAGCATTTT
J: TRBJ1-2; size: .; V: TRBV7-9; D: .; CDR3: CASSRVAGVENYGYTF; DNA: TGTGCCAGCAGCCGCGTAGCAGGGGTCGAAAACTATGGCTACACCTTC
J: TRBJ1-1; size: .; V: TRBV16; D: .; CDR3: CASSQSRVAEAFF; DNA: TGTGCCAGCAGCCAATCGCGTGTCGCTGAAGCTTTCTTT
J: TRBJ2-1; size: .; V: TRBV7-3; D: TRBD2; CDR3: CASSTQAGGPYNEQFF; DNA: TGTGCCAGCAGCACCCAAGCGGGAGGCCCCTACAATGAGCAGTTCTTC
J: TRBJ2-7; size: .; V: TRBV9; D: TRBD2; CDR3: CASSVGTGGYHEQYF; DNA: TGTGCCAGCAGCGTAGGTACGGGAGGGTACCACGAGCAGTACTTC
J: TRBJ2-4; size: once; V: TRBV28; D: .; CDR3: CASSQPTPNIQYF; DNA: TGTGCCAGCAGTCAACCCACACCCAACATTCAGTACTTC
J: TRBJ1-2; size: .; V: TRBV11-2; D: .; CDR3: CASSLVQTTNYGYTF; DNA: TGTGCCAGCAGCTTAGTTCAGACGACCAACTATGGCTACACCTTC
J: TRBJ2-7; size: .; V: TRBV27; D: .; CDR3: CASSLRDYSSYEQYF; DNA: TGTGCCAGCAGTTTACGAGACTACTCCTCCTACGAGCAGTACTTC
J: TRBJ2-1; size: .; V: TRBV28; D: .; CDR3: CASRGSRVLAEQFF; DNA: TGTGCCAGCAGGGGTTCCAGGGTACTTGCTGAGCAGTTCTTC
J: TRBJ2-7; size: .; V: TRBV28; D: .; CDR3: CASSSYSSYEQYF; DNA: TGTGCCAGCAGTTCATATAGCTCCTACGAGCAGTACTTC
J: TRBJ2-5; size: few; V: TRBV30; D: TRBD1; CDR3: CAWSANRGEETQYF; DNA: TGTGCCTGGAGTGCCAACAGGGGCGAAGAGACCCAGTACTTC
J: TRBJ2-5; size: once; V: TRBV7-2; D: .; CDR3: CASSLGAGDGETQYF; DNA: TGTGCCAGCAGCTTAGGGGCAGGGGACGGGGAGACCCAGTACTTC
J: TRBJ1-1; size: .; V: TRBV6-5; D: .; CDR3: CASSYNRLNTEAFF; DNA: TGTGCCAGCAGTTACAATCGGTTGAACACTGAAGCTTTCTTT
J: TRBJ2-7; size: once; V: TRBV5-1; D: TRBD1; CDR3: CASSLRSTGTGAFSEYYEQYF; DNA: TGCGCCAGCAGCTTGCGGAGCACGGGGACAGGGGCGTTTTCTGAGTACTACGAGCAGTACTTC
J: TRBJ1-2; size: .; V: TRBV9; D: .; CDR3: CASSVGGTEYYGYTF; DNA: TGTGCCAGCAGCGTCGGCGGTACTGAATACTATGGCTACACCTTC
J: TRBJ2-3; size: .; V: TRBV7-8; D: TRBD1; CDR3: CASSLGGQGASDTQYF; DNA: TGTGCCAGCAGCTTAGGGGGCCAGGGGGCTAGTGATACGCAGTATTTT
J: TRBJ1-1; size: .; V: TRBV6-1; D: .; CDR3: CASSLGAITEAFF; DNA: TGTGCCAGCAGCTTGGGGGCTATCACTGAAGCTTTCTTT
J: TRBJ2-7; size: .; V: TRBV11-2; D: TRBD1; CDR3: CASSCGQGATYEQYF; DNA: TGTGCCAGCAGCTGCGGACAGGGGGCTACCTACGAGCAGTACTTC
J: TRBJ2-5; size: .; V: TRBV11-1; D: .; CDR3: CASSLDGRKQETQYF; DNA: TGTGCCAGCAGCTTAGACGGCAGAAAGCAAGAGACCCAGTACTTC